The next 4 T cell receptor beta chains were all read from a single sample in a study of post-analysis software for immune sequencing data. Study-wide findings and caveats: Included in a set of roughly five TRBV segments more frequent in patients than controls were TRBV5-6, TRBV5-1 and TRBV20-1.

Each TCR beta cDNA library carried unique molecular identifiers. TCRdb processed the PCR reads anew with MiXCR; each CDR3 protein has one entry. The table shows 600,000 to 750,000 distinct CDR3 sequences, with 55% to 60% occurring only once. These receptors have no identified antigens. Sequencing was done on a sample of blood. The receptor source for this set is a girl aged 2-10 years with multiple sclerosis.

The chain joins TRBV29-1 to TRBJ2-1; weak D call: TRBD1 (6 bases). Germline lookup yields CDR1 SQVTM and CDR2 ANQGSEA. Trimming removed 1 base from V and 1 base from J, with 8 bases in between. This CDR3 contains 14 residues. CDR3 region: CSVEGQGSYNEQFF. The CDR3 DNA follows: TGCAGCGTTGAAGGCCAGGGGTCCTACAATGAGCAGTTCTTC.

The V gene is TRBV7-9, the J gene TRBJ1-2; D unclear. Trimming stripped 0 bases from V and 5 bases from J, with 10 bases between. The CDR3 extends over 14 amino acids. CDR1 is SEHNR, CDR2 FQNEAQ, per germline (reference sequence). Here the CDR3 reads CASSLADYEYGYTF. Written as DNA, the CDR3 is TGTGCCAGCAGCTTAGCGGACTACGAATATGGCTACACCTTC.

This chain uses TRBV10-2 with TRBJ1-1; D uncertain. Trimming took 6 bases from V and 11 from J, leaving 16 bases between them. In germline, CDR1 is WSHSY, CDR2 SAAADI. This CDR3 contains 12 residues. CDR3 coding DNA: TGCGCCAGCAGCCCCGGAAAAAAAATGGCTTTCTTT. Amino acids: CASSPGKKMAFF.

V gene TRBV20-1 combines with J gene TRBJ1-4, with 7 bases matching TRBD1. The CDR3 runs 13 residues. Per germline, CDR1 DFQATT and CDR2 SNEGSKA (reference sequence). J gave up 8 bases and V 6 bases, and 9 bases lay outside the gene matches. The CDR3: CSAARDRDEKLFF. The DNA of the CDR3 is TGCAGTGCCGCGCGGGACAGAGACGAAAAACTGTTTTTT.